In this sample, the clone carrying this T cell receptor (beta chain) turned up many times. Its antigen is as yet unknown. V shed 6 bases and J shed 0 bases, with 14 bases lying between them. The germline V gene encodes CDR1 SGHRS and CDR2 YFSETQ. The CDR3 consists of 15 residues. The record originates from a study of early T cells in non-severe SARS-CoV-2 infection. General study points: Matching against VDJdb likely underestimated virus-specific expansions, favoring anti-spike CD8.

From the 5' RACE reads, TCRdb called clonotypes with MiXCR, one entry per CDR3 protein. The sample has tens of thousands of distinct CDR3 sequences, roughly 9.9% seen once. Sequencing used whole blood. The rearrangement joins TRBV5-1 to TRBJ2-3; tentatively, D is TRBD1 or TRBD2 (6 bases each). This receptor was obtained from an adult who was a healthcare worker with PCR-confirmed SARS-CoV-2 infection or an uninfected control (not recorded which). The CDR3 protein is CASTPGAGSTDTQYF. DNA for the CDR3: TGCGCCAGCACCCCAGGGGCGGGGAGCACAGATACGCAGTATTTT.